This entry describes one T cell receptor (beta chain). The target antigen is unknown. Patients had newly diagnosed, untreated stage II-IVA oral cavity squamous cell carcinoma. The source of the sample is a study of neoadjuvant anti-PD-1 for oral cavity cancer. Study details: Before surgery, most patients got three to four biweekly 3 mg/kg nivolumab doses. Patients without progression received a fourth nivolumab dose around day 43, then surgical resection on days 50-56. The study's findings and limits: With three patients per group, TCR findings need larger cohorts.

The assay was immunoSEQ multiplex PCR, and TCRdb's table has in-frame clones only and misses some. In the table there are roughly 60,000 clones, under 85% of which are singletons. The CDR3 contains 16 residues. V lost 10 bases, J lost 0 bases, and 20 bases lay in between. CDR1 is ENHRY, CDR2 SYGVKD, per germline. Sequencing was performed on PBMCs, taken before nivolumab (anti-PD-1) treatment. V gene TRBV10-3 combines with J gene TRBJ2-3, with D perhaps being TRBD1 or TRBD2 (7 bases each). The TCR comes from a person between 40 and 79 years old with oral cavity squamous cell carcinoma. CDR3 sequence (DNA): TGTGCCACATTGACAGGGACTACGACTAGCACAGATACGCAGTATTTT. This sequence encodes CATLTGTTTSTDTQYF.